This T cell receptor beta chain emerged from a study of PD-1 blockade in classical Hodgkin lymphoma. Clones were read by immunoSEQ multiplex PCR, and TCRdb kept only the in-frame ones, dropping some. Of tens of thousands of clones in the sample, about 74% are singletons; the top ten hold 2.4%. Brentuximab vedotin exposure varied, and every patient relapsed after autologous stem cell transplantation. Isolation of CD4+ T cells from thawed PBMCs was performed by magnetic negative selection. Looked up from germline, CDR1 is SGHTA and CDR2 is FQGNSA. V was trimmed by 8 bases and J by 0 bases, leaving 21 bases between them. This CDR3 has 17 amino acids. Points on this clone: Its antigen is undetermined.

Findings and limits, study-wide: Newly diagnosed and completely responding patients shared comparable baseline diversity.

The origin of this receptor is a human donor with classical Hodgkin lymphoma. This chain links TRBV7-2 with TRBJ2-3; the D gene could be TRBD1 or TRBD2 (6 bases each). Specimen: CD4+ T cells from blood, collected at baseline. CDR3 nucleotides: TGTGCCAGCCGAAGGAAGGGGGGCCCCCATAGCACAGATACGCAGTATTTT. Translation: CASRRKGGPHSTDTQYF.